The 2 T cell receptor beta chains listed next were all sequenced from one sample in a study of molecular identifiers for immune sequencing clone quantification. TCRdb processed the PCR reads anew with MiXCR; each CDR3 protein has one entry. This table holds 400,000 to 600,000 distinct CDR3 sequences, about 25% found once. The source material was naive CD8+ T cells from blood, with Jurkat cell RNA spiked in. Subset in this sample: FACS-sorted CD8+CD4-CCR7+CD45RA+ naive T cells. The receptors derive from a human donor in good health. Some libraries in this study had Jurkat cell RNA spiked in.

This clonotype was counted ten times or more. CDR3 DNA sequence: TGTGCCAGCAGTCGGGACAGGGCAGCTAAAAACATTCAGTACTTC. Translating gives CASSRDRAAKNIQYF. The V gene is TRBV12-3 or TRBV12-4, the J gene TRBJ2-4, with 9 bases identical to TRBD1. Unmatched junction bases numbered 6, after V lost 5 bases and J lost 4 bases. The CDR3 runs 15 residues.

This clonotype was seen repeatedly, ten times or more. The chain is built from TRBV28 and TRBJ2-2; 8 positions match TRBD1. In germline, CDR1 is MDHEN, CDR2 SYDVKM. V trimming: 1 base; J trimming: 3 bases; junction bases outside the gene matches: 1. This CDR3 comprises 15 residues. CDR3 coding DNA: TGTGCCAGCAGTTTATCAGGGGGCTACACCGGGGAGCTGTTTTTT. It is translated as CASSLSGGYTGELFF.